The 3 T cell receptor beta chains below were found in one sample sequenced in a study of identical twins. Via MiXCR, TCRdb re-called the 5' RACE reads, giving one row per CDR3 protein. Here the sample spans fewer than 500,000 distinct CDR3 sequences, roughly an eighth being singletons. A further study also used this sample, focusing on yellow fever vaccine responses in identical twins.

Sequenced input: CD4+ T cells sorted from blood. These receptors all come from a woman between 18 and 29 years old in good health.

The gene calls are TRBV27 and TRBJ2-1; 8 bases align to TRBD2. Per the germline V gene, CDR1 is MNHEY and CDR2 is SMNVEV (reference sequence). The V gene end was trimmed by 4 bases and the J gene end by 0 bases; junction bases not matched to a gene: 2. The CDR3 consists of 15 residues. CDR3 sequence: CASSWTSSSYNEQFF. The CDR3 nucleotides read TGTGCCAGCAGTTGGACTAGCTCCTCCTACAATGAGCAGTTCTTC.

In this sample, this clonotype turned up a few times. The J gene is TRBJ1-1, the V gene TRBV11-2; D might be TRBD1 (5 bases). CDR1 is SGHAT and CDR2 is FQNNGV in the germline V gene. The CDR3 loop spans 15 amino acids. Trimming pared 5 bases from V and 0 bases from J, leaving 13 bases between. The CDR3, as DNA: TGTGCCAGCAGCCAAAGGGGAATGATGAACACTGAAGCTTTCTTT. Its translation is CASSQRGMMNTEAFF.

This sequence joins TRBV7-2 and TRBJ1-4, with D unclear. Germline CDR1 reads SGHTA; CDR2 reads FQGNSA. With 3 bases removed from V and 3 bases from J, the gap between germline ends came to 11 bases. This CDR3 contains 15 residues. CDR3 residues: CASSFSAPANEKLFF. CDR3 DNA: TGTGCCAGCAGCTTCTCCGCACCGGCTAATGAAAAACTGTTTTTT.